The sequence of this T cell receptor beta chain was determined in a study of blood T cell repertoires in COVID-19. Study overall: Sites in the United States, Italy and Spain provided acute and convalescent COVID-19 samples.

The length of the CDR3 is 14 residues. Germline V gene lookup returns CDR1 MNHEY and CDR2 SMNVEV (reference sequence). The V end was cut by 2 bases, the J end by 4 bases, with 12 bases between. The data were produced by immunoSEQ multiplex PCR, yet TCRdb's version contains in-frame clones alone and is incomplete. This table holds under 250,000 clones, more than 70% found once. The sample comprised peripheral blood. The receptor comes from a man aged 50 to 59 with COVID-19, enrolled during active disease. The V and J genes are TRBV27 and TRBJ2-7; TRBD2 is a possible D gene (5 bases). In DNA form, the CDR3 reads TGTGCCAGCAGTTTAGCGGGCGGCGGGTACGAGCAGTACTTC. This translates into CASSLAGGGYEQYF.